The source of this T cell receptor beta chain is a study of blood T cell repertoires in COVID-19. Overall study: Acute and convalescent COVID-19 specimens originated in the United States, Italy and Spain. In each case, the material was cDNA or gDNA derived from T cells, B-cell-depleted T cells, or PBMCs.

In the original processing: Researchers report that nucleated cell counts were estimated from reference gene primer amplification. Assay used: immunoSEQ multiplex PCR; TCRdb lists only in-frame clones, some missing. D and trimming come from the DNA, and the V and J calls and clone size come from that table. The repertoire holds about 410,000 clones, more than 80% seen once, with 1.4% to 1.5% in the top ten. This TCR was recovered from a woman aged 25-40 years with active or convalescent COVID-19. Sequenced material: peripheral blood.

The CDR3 here is CASSPGTVKYEQYF. Here the CDR3 DNA reads TGTGCCAGCAGCCCCGGGACAGTGAAATACGAGCAGTACTTC. V usage is TRBV5-5 and J usage is TRBJ2-7; 7 nucleotides align to TRBD1. Per germline, CDR1 SGHKS and CDR2 YYEKEE (reference sequence). The CDR3 consists of 14 residues. J gave up 4 bases and V 4 bases, and 8 bases lay outside the gene matches.